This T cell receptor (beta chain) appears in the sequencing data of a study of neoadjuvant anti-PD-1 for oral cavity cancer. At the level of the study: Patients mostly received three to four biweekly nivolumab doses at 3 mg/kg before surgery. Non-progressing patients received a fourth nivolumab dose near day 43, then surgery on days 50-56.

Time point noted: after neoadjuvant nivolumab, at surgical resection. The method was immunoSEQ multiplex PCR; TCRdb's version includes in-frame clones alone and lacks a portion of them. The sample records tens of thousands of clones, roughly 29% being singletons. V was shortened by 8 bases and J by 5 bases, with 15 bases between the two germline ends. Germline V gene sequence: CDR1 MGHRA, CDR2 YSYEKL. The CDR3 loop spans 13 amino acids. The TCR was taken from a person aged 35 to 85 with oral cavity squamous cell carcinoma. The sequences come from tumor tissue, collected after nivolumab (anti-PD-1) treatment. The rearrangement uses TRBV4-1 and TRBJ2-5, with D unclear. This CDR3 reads CASQSVTSETQYF. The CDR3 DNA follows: TGCGCCAGCCAAAGTGTAACGTCGGAGACCCAGTACTTC.